The next 32 T cell receptor beta chains were all read from a single sample in a study of blood T cell repertoires in COVID-19. The table came from immunoSEQ multiplex PCR; TCRdb's copy has only in-frame clones and leaves some out. The data contain around 260,000 clones, around nine tenths of them singletons. The source material was peripheral blood. Receptors were obtained from a woman in her seventies with COVID-19, enrolled during active disease.

V usage is TRBV19 and J usage is TRBJ1-1, with D unclear. Germline V gene sequence: CDR1 LNHDA, CDR2 SQIVND (reference sequence). V was clipped by 3 bases and J by 1 base, with 12 bases between them. The CDR3 runs 15 residues. This CDR3 reads CASSIFPDKNTEAFF. The CDR3 DNA sequence: TGTGCCAGTAGTATTTTCCCCGACAAGAACACTGAAGCTTTCTTT.

A few counts support this clone. This chain uses TRBV11-3 with TRBJ2-7, with 10 bases fitting TRBD2. Germline V lookup: CDR1 SGHNT, CDR2 YENEEA. J was trimmed by 6 bases and V by 5 bases; bases with no gene match: 7. The CDR3 sequence is 14 residues long. The CDR3 DNA follows: TGTGCCAGCAGCCCCGTAGCGGGAGGCGCCGAGCAGTACTTC. It yields the protein CASSPVAGGAEQYF.

The gene calls are TRBV12-5 and TRBJ2-7, with 9 nucleotides matching TRBD2. The CDR3 is 16 residues long. Germline V gives CDR1 LGHNT, CDR2 FRNRAP. Unmatched junction bases numbered 8, after V lost 4 bases and J lost 1 base. The DNA for the CDR3 is TGTGCTAGTGGTTCGTCCGGGACTAGCAGATCCTACGAGCAGTACTTC. It codes for CASGSSGTSRSYEQYF.

This rearrangement joins TRBV5-5 to TRBJ1-5; a weak D match, TRBD1 (5 bases). There are 16 residues in the CDR3. V shed 1 base and J shed 0 bases, with 11 bases lying between them. Germline assignment: CDR1 SGHKS and CDR2 YYEKEE (reference sequence). Here the CDR3 DNA reads TGTGCCAGCAGCTTGTCCGGCAGGGCTAGCAATCAGCCCCAGCATTTT. Encoded protein: CASSLSGRASNQPQHF. Variable domain in full (rest from reference TRBV5-5 and TRBJ1-5): DAGVTQSPTHLIKTRGQQVTLRCSPISGHKSVSWYQQVLGQGPQFIFQYYEKEERGRGNFPDRFSARQFPNYSSELNVNALLLGDSALYLCASSLSGRASNQPQHFGDGTRLSIL.

This chain connects TRBV2 to TRBJ1-1; D gene ambiguous. The germline V and J ends were trimmed by 4 bases and 0 bases, with 9 bases remaining between them. Germline CDR1 and CDR2: SNHLY and FYNNEI. The CDR3 totals 14 residues. The CDR3 DNA reads as TGTGCCAGCAGTGGTGCACAGTTGAACACTGAAGCTTTCTTT. As protein: CASSGAQLNTEAFF.

This chain connects TRBV6-5 to TRBJ2-2, with a weak D call TRBD1 (6 bases). The CDR3 has 14 amino acids. The germline gives CDR1 MNHEY, CDR2 SVGAGI. V gave up 9 bases and J gave up 4 bases, with 15 bases separating them. CDR3 amino acids: CASGGRVGTGELFF. The CDR3 DNA follows: TGTGCCAGTGGGGGCAGGGTGGGCACCGGGGAGCTGTTTTTT.

The chain uses TRBV18 and TRBJ2-1, with 14 bases aligning to TRBD2. Germline CDR1 is KGHSH and CDR2 is LQKENI. V shed 4 bases and J 8 bases; nucleotides not matched to a gene: 10. CDR3 length: 17 amino acids. DNA of the CDR3: TGTGCCAGCTCACTTAACCCCGGGACTAGCGGGAGAGATGAGCAGTTCTTC. Its protein is CASSLNPGTSGRDEQFF.

This chain connects TRBV10-3 to TRBJ1-1; TRBD1 is a possible D gene (6 bases). The CDR3 loop spans 16 amino acids. Trimming stripped 1 base from V and 1 base from J, with 13 bases between. Germline CDR1 ENHRY, CDR2 SYGVKD. CDR3 DNA sequence: TGTGCCATCAGTGAGTTACACCAAGGGGGGAACACTGAAGCTTTCTTT. Its translation is CAISELHQGGNTEAFF.

The rearrangement uses TRBV5-1 and TRBJ2-3; 8 bases agree with TRBD1. Germline trimming cut 4 bases from V and 5 bases from J; bases unmatched to any gene: 3. Germline CDR1 SGHRS, CDR2 YFSETQ. The CDR3 has 13 residues. The CDR3 reads CASSRTGRDTQYF. The CDR3 DNA follows: TGCGCCAGCAGCAGGACAGGGAGAGATACGCAGTATTTT.

The J gene is TRBJ2-1, the V gene TRBV24-1; 10 bases agree with TRBD2. CDR1 and CDR2 (germline): KGHDR, SFDVKD. The CDR3 is 18 amino acids. Trimming at V came to 4 bases and at J to 4 bases, leaving 12 bases not matched to a gene. CDR3 sequence reads: CATSESTSAGGFYNEQFF. CDR3 sequence (DNA): TGTGCCACCAGTGAATCAACTTCAGCGGGAGGGTTTTACAATGAGCAGTTCTTC.

This chain uses TRBV5-4 with TRBJ2-2; the D is unclear. The germline CDR1 and CDR2 sequences are SGHNT and YYREEE (reference sequence). There are 13 residues in the CDR3. Trimming removed 4 bases from V and 6 bases from J, with 10 bases in between. Here the CDR3 reads CASSPDISGELFF. CDR3 DNA: TGTGCCAGCAGCCCTGACATCTCCGGGGAGCTGTTTTTT.

The chain carries TRBV11-2 and TRBJ2-3; D may be TRBD1 (6 bases). Deletions cut 0 bases from V and 5 bases from J, with 27 bases between. This CDR3 comprises 20 residues. Germline CDR1 SGHAT, CDR2 FQNNGV. CDR3 coding DNA: TGTGCCAGCAGCTTAGACCGCAGATTCAGACAGGACCCGCTAGGAGATACGCAGTATTTT. Protein sequence: CASSLDRRFRQDPLGDTQYF.

This clone was detected only a few times. The rearrangement joins TRBV2 to TRBJ2-4; 7 bases are a match to TRBD1. The junction had 11 bases not matched to a gene; V was cut back by 6 bases and J by 6 bases. The CDR3 sequence is 15 residues long. Germline V gives CDR1 SNHLY, CDR2 FYNNEI. The CDR3 loop reads CASRIQTGSGNIQYF. DNA for the CDR3: TGTGCCAGCAGAATCCAGACAGGGTCAGGAAACATTCAGTACTTC.

This sequence joins TRBV6-1 and TRBJ2-7; no clear D gene. The V end was cut by 0 bases, the J end by 3 bases, with 9 bases between. This CDR3 contains 14 residues. CDR1 MNHNS and CDR2 SASEGT come from the germline V gene. CDR3 nucleotides: TGTGCCAGCAGTGAAGCTGGGCACAGCTACGAGCAGTACTTC. This codes for CASSEAGHSYEQYF.

This clone has a handful of counts. The sample carries other DNA sequences with the same CDR3. The chain couples TRBV9 to TRBJ2-3, with 7 bases aligning to TRBD2. CDR3 length equals 15 residues. Germline V lookup: CDR1 SGDLS, CDR2 YYNGEE. Trimming removed 1 base from V and 0 bases from J; junction bases left unmatched: 2. CDR3 coding DNA: TGTGCCAGCAGCGTATGGGGGGGTAGCACAGATACGCAGTATTTT. It specifies CASSVWGGSTDTQYF.

The chain uses TRBV19 and TRBJ2-1; maybe TRBD1 (5 bases). Germline assignment: CDR1 LNHDA and CDR2 SQIVND (reference sequence). V was cut by 4 bases and J by 3 bases, with 16 bases left in between. The CDR3 sequence is 16 residues long. The CDR3 nucleotides read TGTGCCAGTAGTACCCCCCTCAGGGCTCGCTACAATGAGCAGTTCTTC. Translating it yields CASSTPLRARYNEQFF.

The rearrangement uses TRBV7-2 and TRBJ2-2; 9 bases map to TRBD2. CDR1 is SGHTA and CDR2 is FQGNSA in the germline V gene. V shed 4 bases and J 4 bases; nucleotides not matched to a gene: 7. The CDR3 runs 16 residues. The CDR3 here is CASSSSSGTVTGELFF. CDR3 DNA sequence: TGTGCCAGCAGCTCATCTAGCGGGACGGTCACCGGGGAGCTGTTTTTT.

This clone was seen once. This chain connects TRBV7-6 to TRBJ1-5; D is perhaps TRBD1 (6 bases). Germline assignment: CDR1 SGHVS and CDR2 FNYEAQ. V was cut by 0 bases and J by 1 base, with 7 bases left in between. This CDR3 region has 15 residues. CDR3 in DNA: TGTGCCAGCAGCTTAGCGACAGGCAGCAATCAGCCCCAGCATTTT. It is translated as CASSLATGSNQPQHF.

V is TRBV5-5 and J is TRBJ1-5; 9 bases fit TRBD1. The V segment lost 6 bases and the J segment 3 bases; nucleotides outside the gene matches: 7. Germline V gene data show CDR1 as SGHKS and CDR2 as YYEKEE (reference sequence). The CDR3 is made up of 15 amino acids. CDR3 residues: CASTPGTGLNQPQHF. The CDR3 coding sequence is TGTGCCAGCACCCCGGGGACAGGGCTCAATCAGCCCCAGCATTTT.

A single count supports this clone. The chain has TRBV5-1 and TRBJ2-5, with TRBD1 matching over 10 bases. The CDR3 spans 14 residues. From germline, CDR1 is SGHRS and CDR2 YFSETQ. With 0 bases clipped from V and 10 bases from J, the junction kept 6 bases outside the gene matches. As DNA, the CDR3 is TGCGCCAGCAGCTTGGGTGGGACAGGGGAGTACCAGTACTTC. This gives the protein CASSLGGTGEYQYF.

The rearrangement joins TRBV24-1 to TRBJ2-1; perhaps TRBD1 as D (6 bases). CDR1 and CDR2 (germline): KGHDR, SFDVKD. The V and J ends lost 0 bases and 8 bases respectively, with 10 bases between them. The CDR3 extends over 14 amino acids. This chain's CDR3 is CATSDLTGTHEQFF. In DNA, the CDR3 is TGTGCCACCAGTGATTTGACAGGGACCCATGAGCAGTTCTTC.

This chain links TRBV10-3 with TRBJ1-6; TRBD1 might be the D (6 bases). Trimming took off 10 bases at V and 10 bases at J, with 17 bases between the two ends. The CDR3 runs to 13 residues. Germline V gives CDR1 ENHRY, CDR2 SYGVKD. The CDR3 sequence: CATHASGGSPLHF. CDR3 DNA: TGTGCCACCCATGCGAGCGGGGGCTCACCCCTCCACTTT.

This clone was detected only a few times. This chain joins TRBV28 and TRBJ2-1, with 7 bases identical to TRBD1. The CDR3 consists of 15 residues. CDR1 is MDHEN, CDR2 SYDVKM, per germline. V trimming: 5 bases; J trimming: 4 bases; junction bases outside the gene matches: 8. CDR3 residues: CASSPFSGQYNEQFF. CDR3 DNA sequence: TGTGCCAGCAGTCCCTTCTCGGGACAGTACAATGAGCAGTTCTTC.

The chain couples TRBV6-2 or TRBV6-3 to TRBJ2-1; TRBD2 agrees at 12 bases. V trimming: 6 bases; J trimming: 4 bases; junction bases outside the gene matches: 10. Per the germline V gene, CDR1 is MNHEY and CDR2 is SVGEGT. The length of the CDR3 is 17 residues. Here the CDR3 reads CASSPGKGLAGYNEQFF. DNA for the CDR3: TGTGCCAGCAGCCCTGGAAAAGGACTAGCGGGATACAATGAGCAGTTCTTC.

The chain joins TRBV18 to TRBJ1-1, with 10 bases identical to TRBD1. V dropped 5 bases and J dropped 5; count of bases not matched to a gene: 5. The CDR3 spans 14 residues. CDR1 and CDR2 from the germline V gene are KGHSH and LQKENI. The CDR3 here is CASSRDRGGTEAFF. CDR3 nucleotide sequence: TGTGCCAGCTCAAGGGACAGGGGCGGTACTGAAGCTTTCTTT.

J is TRBJ2-1 and V is TRBV6-1; 10 positions match TRBD2. Germline-derived CDR1 and CDR2 are MNHNS and SASEGT. The junction had 8 bases not matched to a gene; V was cut back by 3 bases and J by 3 bases. This CDR3 has 17 amino acids. This chain's CDR3 is CASSDPHTSGVYNEQFF. CDR3 DNA sequence: TGTGCCAGCAGTGACCCGCATACTAGCGGGGTCTACAATGAGCAGTTCTTC.

The chain couples TRBV2 to TRBJ2-5; possibly TRBD2 for D (6 bases). The CDR3 loop spans 12 amino acids. Germline CDR1 reads SNHLY; CDR2 reads FYNNEI. Trimming left V 6 bases short and J 4 bases short, with 9 bases between. The CDR3 DNA follows: TGTGCCAGCAGACTAGCTGGAGAGACCCAGTACTTC. Amino acid sequence: CASRLAGETQYF.

This clone was seen once. This chain uses TRBV18 with TRBJ1-1; D not resolved. Germline values: CDR1 KGHSH, CDR2 LQKENI. The CDR3 is 13 residues long. V lost 2 bases and J 5 bases, leaving 9 bases between the germline ends. CDR3 sequence: CASSPAEETEAFF. Written as DNA, the CDR3 is TGTGCCAGCTCACCAGCAGAGGAGACTGAAGCTTTCTTT. The whole variable domain, remainder taken from reference TRBV18 and TRBJ1-1, is NAGVMQNPRHLVRRRGQEARLRCSPMKGHSHVYWYRQLPEEGLKFMVYLQKENIIDESGMPKERFSAEFPKEGPSILRIQQVVRGDSAAYFCASSPAEETEAFFGQGTRLTVV.

This sequence joins TRBV7-8 and TRBJ1-5; TRBD1 aligns across 9 bases. V was pared by 6 bases and J by 2 bases, with 5 bases of the junction left unmatched. The CDR3 extends over 15 amino acids. The germline gives CDR1 SGHVS, CDR2 FQNEAQ. DNA for the CDR3: TGTGCCAGCAGGGGACAGGGTGGGCGCAATCAGCCCCAGCATTTT. This encodes CASRGQGGRNQPQHF.

The chain joins TRBV6-5 to TRBJ2-3, with a tentative D call TRBD1 (6 bases). The ends were cut back, 8 bases at V and 3 bases at J, with 18 bases in the middle. CDR3 size: 15 residues. Germline V lookup: CDR1 MNHEY, CDR2 SVGAGI. The CDR3 loop reads CASRRQEAGTDTQYF. The CDR3 nucleotides read TGTGCCAGCCGCCGACAGGAGGCAGGGACAGATACGCAGTATTTT.

The CDR3 spells CASRGNNEKLFF. DNA for the CDR3: TGTGCCAGCAGGGGCAATAATGAAAAACTGTTTTTT. This chain links TRBV6-5 with TRBJ1-4; the D is unclear. This CDR3 comprises 12 residues. Trimming removed 6 bases from V and 4 bases from J, with 6 bases in between. CDR1 is MNHEY and CDR2 is SVGAGI in the germline V gene.

The gene calls are TRBV29-1 and TRBJ2-3; weak D call: TRBD1 (6 bases). The CDR3 totals 14 residues. CDR1 is SQVTM, CDR2 ANQGSEA, per germline. Trimming removed 6 bases at V and 1 base at J, with 14 bases between. The CDR3 loop reads CSVPGAGRTDTQYF. CDR3 in DNA: TGCAGCGTGCCAGGGGCAGGGCGCACAGATACGCAGTATTTT.